Included here is one T cell receptor beta chain sequence, with context. The data belong to a study of cytomegalovirus exposure and HLA in healthy donors. 13 Jbeta primers and 60 Vbeta primers were used for the PCR. Some clones are missing from TCRdb's copy, which holds only in-frame ones; the method was immunoSEQ multiplex PCR. Of approximately 73,000 clones listed, roughly 63% are singletons. The CDR3 is 16 residues long. Unmatched junction bases numbered 7, after V lost 0 bases and J lost 5 bases. Germline V gene sequence: CDR1 SGDLS, CDR2 YYNGEE. The receptor was derived from a young man in good health and CMV-seropositive. The rearrangement links TRBV9 to TRBJ2-2; 7 bases map to TRBD1. The sample was PBMCs. CDR3 bases: TGTGCCAGCAGCGTAGTGGGGACAGACTTAACCGGGGAGCTGTTTTTT. As protein: CASSVVGTDLTGELFF.